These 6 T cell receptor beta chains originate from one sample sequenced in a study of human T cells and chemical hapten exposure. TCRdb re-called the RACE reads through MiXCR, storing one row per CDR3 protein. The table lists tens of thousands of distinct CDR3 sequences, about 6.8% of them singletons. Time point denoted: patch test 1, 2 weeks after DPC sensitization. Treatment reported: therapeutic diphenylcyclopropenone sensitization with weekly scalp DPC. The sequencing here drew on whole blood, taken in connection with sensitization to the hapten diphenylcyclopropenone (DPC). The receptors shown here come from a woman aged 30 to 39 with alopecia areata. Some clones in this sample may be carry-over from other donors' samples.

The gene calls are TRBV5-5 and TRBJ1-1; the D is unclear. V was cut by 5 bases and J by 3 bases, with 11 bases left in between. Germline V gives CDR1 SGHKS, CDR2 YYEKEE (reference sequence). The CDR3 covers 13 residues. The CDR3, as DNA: TGTGCCAGCAGTTATGACGGGGACACTGAAGCTTTCTTT. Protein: CASSYDGDTEAFF.

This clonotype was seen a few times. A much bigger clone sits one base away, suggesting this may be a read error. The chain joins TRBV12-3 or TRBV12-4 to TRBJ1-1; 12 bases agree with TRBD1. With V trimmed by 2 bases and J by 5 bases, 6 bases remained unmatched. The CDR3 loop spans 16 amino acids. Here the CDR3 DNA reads TGTGCCAGCAGTTTACGGGACAGGGGGCGTTGGACTGAAGCTTTCTTT. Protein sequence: CASSLRDRGRWTEAFF.

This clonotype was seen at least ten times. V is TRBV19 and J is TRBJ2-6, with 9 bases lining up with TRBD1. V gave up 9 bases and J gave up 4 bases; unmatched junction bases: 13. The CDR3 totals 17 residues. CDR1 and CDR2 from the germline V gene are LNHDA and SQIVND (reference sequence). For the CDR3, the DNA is TGTGCCAGCCGCGGGGGACAGGGCCCTTTGGGGGCCAACGTCCTGACTTTC. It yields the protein CASRGGQGPLGANVLTF.

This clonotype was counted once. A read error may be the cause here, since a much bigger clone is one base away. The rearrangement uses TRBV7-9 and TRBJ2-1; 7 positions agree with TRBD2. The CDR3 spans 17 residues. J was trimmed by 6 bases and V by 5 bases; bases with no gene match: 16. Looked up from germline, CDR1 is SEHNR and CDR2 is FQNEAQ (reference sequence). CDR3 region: CASSGSAGGGSCNEQFF. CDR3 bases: TGTGCCAGCAGCGGCTCCGCCGGGGGAGGGAGCTGCAATGAGCAGTTCTTC.

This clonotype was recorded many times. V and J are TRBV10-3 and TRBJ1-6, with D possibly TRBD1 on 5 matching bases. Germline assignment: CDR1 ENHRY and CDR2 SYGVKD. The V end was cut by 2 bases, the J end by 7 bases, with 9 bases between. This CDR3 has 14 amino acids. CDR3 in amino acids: CAISEREGNSPLHF. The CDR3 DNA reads TGTGCCATCAGTGAGAGGGAGGGGAATTCACCCCTCCACTTT.

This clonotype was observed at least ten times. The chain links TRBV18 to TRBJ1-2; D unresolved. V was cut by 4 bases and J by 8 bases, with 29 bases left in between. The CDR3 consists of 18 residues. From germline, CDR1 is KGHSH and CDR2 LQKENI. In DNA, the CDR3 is TGTGCCAGCTCACTAGGAATGGACGGAGGTCACATGCCTCGGGGCTACACCTTC. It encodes CASSLGMDGGHMPRGYTF. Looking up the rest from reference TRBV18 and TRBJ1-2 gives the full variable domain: NAGVMQNPRHLVRRRGQEARLRCSPMKGHSHVYWYRQLPEEGLKFMVYLQKENIIDESGMPKERFSAEFPKEGPSILRIQQVVRGDSAAYFCASSLGMDGGHMPRGYTFGSGTRLTVV.